The 32 T cell receptor beta chains listed next were all sequenced from one sample in a study of CD8+ T cells in alopecia areata. The treatment: oral pan-JAK inhibitor, 5-10 mg twice daily. Following RNA extraction, reverse transcription yielded cDNA that acted as the sequencing template. Only in-frame clones appear in the TCRdb table, and some are missing; sequencing was by immunoSEQ multiplex PCR. The sample has 200,000 to 250,000 clones; over 60% are singletons. Source: CD4+ T cells sorted from blood, taken at week 4, from a patient treated with tofacitinib. Every receptor here comes from a human donor with alopecia areata.

This chain links TRBV9 with TRBJ2-3; D is ambiguous. V lost 0 bases, J lost 5 bases, and 4 bases lay in between. The CDR3 totals 12 residues. Germline CDR1 is SGDLS and CDR2 is YYNGEE. The CDR3 loop reads CASSVGGDTQYF. In DNA form, the CDR3 reads TGTGCCAGCAGCGTAGGGGGAGATACGCAGTATTTT. The full variable domain, in which reference TRBV9 and TRBJ2-3 provide the parts outside the CDR3, is DSGVTQTPKHLITATGQRVTLRCSPRSGDLSVYWYQQSLDQGLQFLIQYYNGEERAKGNILERFSAQQFPDLHSELNLSSLELGDSALYFCASSVGGDTQYFGPGTRLTVL.

This clone has just a few counts. This chain uses TRBV15 with TRBJ2-5; TRBD2 aligns across 10 bases. Germline values: CDR1 LNHNV, CDR2 YYDKDF (reference sequence). With 8 bases clipped from V and 5 bases from J, the junction kept 5 bases outside the gene matches. The CDR3 is 13 residues long. In DNA form, the CDR3 reads TGTGCCACCCTGCGAGCGGGGGGGGAGACCCAGTACTTC. Translation: CATLRAGGETQYF.

Here the CDR3 reads CASIRAPSTNEKLFF. The CDR3 nucleotides are TGTGCCAGTATCCGGGCCCCCTCAACTAATGAAAAACTGTTTTTT. The V call is TRBV19, the J call TRBJ1-4; D is unclear. V shed 7 bases and J shed 0 bases, with 12 bases lying between them. Germline values: CDR1 LNHDA, CDR2 SQIVND (reference sequence). CDR3 length equals 15 residues.

This sequence joins TRBV5-1 and TRBJ2-7, with 11 bases lining up with TRBD2. The germline CDR1 and CDR2 sequences are SGHRS and YFSETQ. The V segment lost 0 bases and the J segment 3 bases; nucleotides outside the gene matches: 5. This CDR3 contains 16 residues. CDR3 DNA: TGCGCCAGCAGCTTGGTACAGCTAGCGGGGGGCTACGAGCAGTACTTC. The encoded protein is CASSLVQLAGGYEQYF.

This rearrangement joins TRBV5-4 to TRBJ1-1; no firm D call. The germline V and J ends were trimmed by 0 bases and 1 base, with 10 bases remaining between them. Germline V gene sequence: CDR1 SGHNT, CDR2 YYREEE (reference sequence). This CDR3 is 15 amino acids long. Here the CDR3 reads CASSLANQKNTEAFF. As DNA, the CDR3 is TGTGCCAGCAGCTTGGCGAACCAGAAGAACACTGAAGCTTTCTTT.

This clone was found once. The chain is built from TRBV2 and TRBJ1-6, with a weak D call TRBD1 (5 bases). There are 14 residues in the CDR3. V was clipped by 3 bases and J by 6 bases, with 9 bases between them. Germline CDR1 reads SNHLY; CDR2 reads FYNNEI. The CDR3 sequence: CASSEGQGNSPLHF. For the CDR3, the DNA is TGTGCCAGCAGTGAGGGGCAGGGTAATTCACCCCTCCACTTT.

The rearrangement uses TRBV29-1 and TRBJ2-5; 8 nucleotides align to TRBD1. The J call is uncertain, as TRBJ2-7 better fits the DNA end. Germline values: CDR1 SQVTM, CDR2 ANQGSEA. The length of the CDR3 is 13 residues. CDR3 DNA sequence: TGCAGCGTTACCGGACAGGGTTTCTACGAGCAGTACTTC. Protein sequence: CSVTGQGFYEQYF.

The gene calls are TRBV4-1 and TRBJ2-3, with 7 bases that match TRBD1. V was clipped by 2 bases and J by 4 bases; unmatched bases: 12. CDR1 and CDR2 (germline): MGHRA, YSYEKL. The CDR3 runs to 17 residues. CDR3 DNA: TGCGCCAGCAGCCAACTACGGCAGGGGGTTGGGGCAGATACGCAGTATTTT. Translation: CASSQLRQGVGADTQYF.

The CDR3 sequence is CSVSFSWDSPLHF. In nucleotides, the CDR3 is TGCAGCGTTTCGTTTTCTTGGGATTCACCCCTCCACTTT. V usage is TRBV29-1 and J usage is TRBJ1-6, with D hard to call. The CDR3 has 13 amino acids. CDR1 is SQVTM, CDR2 ANQGSEA, per germline. Trimming left V 5 bases short and J 8 bases short, with 13 bases between.

This sequence joins TRBV30 and TRBJ2-7; TRBD1 aligns across 7 bases. Looked up from germline, CDR1 is GTSNPN and CDR2 is SVGIG (reference sequence). J was trimmed by 0 bases and V by 8 bases; bases with no gene match: 13. The CDR3 totals 15 residues. CDR3: CAGENRGDSSYEQYF. CDR3 nucleotides: TGTGCCGGGGAAAACAGGGGCGACAGCTCCTACGAGCAGTACTTC.

The V and J genes are TRBV27 and TRBJ1-2; D not certain. The V and J ends lost 5 bases and 5 bases respectively, with 18 bases between them. The CDR3 is 15 residues long. CDR1 is MNHEY and CDR2 is SMNVEV in the germline V gene (reference sequence). In nucleotides, the CDR3 is TGTGCCAGCAGTCCGTCCGGTGAAGGATGGTATGGCTACACCTTC. Protein: CASSPSGEGWYGYTF.

This clone has a handful of counts. V gene TRBV4-3 combines with J gene TRBJ2-7; D could derive from TRBD1 or TRBD2 (5 bases each). Germline V gives CDR1 LGHNA, CDR2 YSLEER. The germline V and J ends were trimmed by 5 bases and 5 bases, with 19 bases remaining between them. The CDR3 spans 15 residues. CDR3 protein: CASSKELRQGHEQYF. The CDR3 nucleotides are TGCGCCAGCAGCAAGGAACTCCGGCAGGGACACGAGCAGTACTTC.

V and J are TRBV29-1 and TRBJ1-2; TRBD1 is a possible D gene (5 bases). The CDR3 extends over 14 amino acids. V lost 3 bases and J lost 7, with 18 bases in between. The V gene's germline CDR1 is SQVTM and CDR2 ANQGSEA. The CDR3: CSVDSPGTTRGYTF. In nucleotides, the CDR3 is TGCAGCGTTGACTCCCCGGGGACTACTCGTGGCTACACCTTC. Supplemented by reference TRBV29-1 and TRBJ1-2, the full variable domain reads SAVISQKPSRDICQRGTSLTIQCQVDSQVTMMFWYRQQPGQSLTLIATANQGSEATYESGFVIDKFPISRPNLTFSTLTVSNMSPEDSSIYLCSVDSPGTTRGYTFGSGTRLTVV.

This rearrangement joins TRBV30 to TRBJ2-1; no clear D gene. V lost 0 bases and J lost 6, with 12 bases in between. Germline CDR1 is GTSNPN and CDR2 is SVGIG (reference sequence). The CDR3 runs 14 residues. The CDR3 DNA is TGTGCCTGGAGTGTTAGCTGGACGTCCAATGAGCAGTTCTTC. Translating it yields CAWSVSWTSNEQFF.

The genes are TRBV29-1 and TRBJ1-1; no definite D call. CDR3 length: 13 residues. CDR1 and CDR2 (germline): SQVTM, ANQGSEA. Trimming removed 1 base at V and 1 base at J, with 7 bases between. The CDR3 region is CSVEGHENTEAFF. The CDR3 DNA reads as TGCAGCGTTGAAGGGCACGAGAACACTGAAGCTTTCTTT.

The gene calls are TRBV29-1 and TRBJ2-1, with a weak D call TRBD2 (6 bases). Germline V CDR1 and CDR2: SQVTM, ANQGSEA. V lost 3 bases and J 0 bases, leaving 9 bases between the germline ends. CDR3 length equals 14 residues. Here the CDR3 reads CSVERGSSYNEQFF. As DNA, the CDR3 is TGCAGCGTTGAGCGGGGAAGCTCCTACAATGAGCAGTTCTTC.

This clone was seen more than once but under ten times. The chain links TRBV7-6 to TRBJ2-5; D is undetermined. The V and J ends lost 3 bases and 5 bases respectively, with 13 bases between them. The germline V gene has CDR1 SGHVS and CDR2 FNYEAQ. The CDR3 loop spans 14 amino acids. CDR3 nucleotides: TGTGCCAGCAGCTTCCCCGACCCAGTCGAGACCCAGTACTTC. It is translated as CASSFPDPVETQYF.

This clone was counted only a few times. CDR3 in amino acids: CSVEVQTQETQYF. CDR3 DNA: TGCAGCGTTGAGGTCCAGACCCAAGAGACCCAGTACTTC. V is TRBV29-1 and J is TRBJ2-5; D is undetermined. The germline gives CDR1 SQVTM, CDR2 ANQGSEA. The length of the CDR3 is 13 residues. Trimming removed 3 bases from V and 1 base from J, with 9 bases in between.

The rearrangement uses TRBV29-1 and TRBJ2-7; 10 bases map to TRBD1. The CDR3 extends over 15 amino acids. Germline CDR1 is SQVTM and CDR2 is ANQGSEA. V dropped 3 bases and J dropped 5; count of bases not matched to a gene: 10. CDR3 nucleotides: TGCAGCGTTGAGGAGCCGGGACAGGGGTTCCACGAGCAGTACTTC. It codes for CSVEEPGQGFHEQYF.

This clone has a single count. The chain joins TRBV4-2 to TRBJ1-6; D is possibly TRBD1 (6 bases). With 0 bases removed from V and 9 bases from J, the gap between germline ends came to 21 bases. CDR1 is LGHNA and CDR2 is YNFKEQ in the germline V gene. The CDR3 sequence is 18 residues long. The CDR3 sequence is CASSQDLMGTGTSSPLHF. DNA for the CDR3: TGTGCCAGCAGCCAAGATCTAATGGGAACAGGGACTAGTTCACCCCTCCACTTT.

The chain recombines TRBV7-2 with TRBJ1-3, with 9 bases matching TRBD1. J lost 7 bases, V lost 5 bases, and 6 bases had no gene match. CDR1 and CDR2 (germline): SGHTA, FQGNSA. The CDR3 sequence is 14 residues long. CDR3 DNA: TGTGCCAGCAGCCGGGGGACAGGGTACAACACCATATATTTT. Its protein product is CASSRGTGYNTIYF.

The V call is TRBV25-1, the J call TRBJ2-1; D is perhaps TRBD1 or TRBD2 (6 bases each). Germline V CDR1 and CDR2: MGHDK, SYGVNS. Trimming removed 4 bases from V and 6 bases from J, with 19 bases in between. This CDR3 comprises 16 residues. The CDR3 DNA follows: TGTGCCAGCAGTGGACCCGGGGGCCAGAGGTTCAATGAGCAGTTCTTC. Amino acid sequence: CASSGPGGQRFNEQFF.

The chain recombines TRBV29-1 with TRBJ1-2, with TRBD1 matching 8 bases. Germline V gene sequence: CDR1 SQVTM, CDR2 ANQGSEA. The CDR3 covers 13 residues. V was clipped by 6 bases and J by 3 bases; unmatched bases: 6. CDR3: CSVGGTGDYGYTF. Here the CDR3 DNA reads TGCAGCGTGGGGGGGACAGGCGACTATGGCTACACCTTC.

This rearrangement joins TRBV2 to TRBJ1-1; a weak D match, TRBD1 (6 bases). Germline CDR1 SNHLY, CDR2 FYNNEI. Trimming took 9 bases from V and 5 from J, leaving 16 bases between them. This CDR3 is built from 13 residues. Here the CDR3 DNA reads TGTGCCAGGACGCCAGGGGCCGGGACTGAAGCTTTCTTT. Translated: CARTPGAGTEAFF.

The rearrangement joins TRBV9 to TRBJ2-5, with 8 bases matching TRBD2. Per germline, CDR1 SGDLS and CDR2 YYNGEE. CDR3 size: 16 residues. Germline trimming cut 0 bases from V and 5 bases from J; bases unmatched to any gene: 9. CDR3 loop: CASSVGLAGREETQYF. The CDR3 region has the DNA TGTGCCAGCAGCGTAGGATTAGCGGGGAGGGAGGAGACCCAGTACTTC.

The genes are TRBV4-1 and TRBJ2-4; D may be TRBD1 (5 bases). The germline V gene has CDR1 MGHRA and CDR2 YSYEKL. This CDR3 is built from 16 residues. V was cut by 0 bases and J by 3 bases, with 12 bases left in between. CDR3 nucleotides: TGCGCCAGCAGCCAAGAGGCCAGGGCGGACAAAAACATTCAGTACTTC. The encoded protein is CASSQEARADKNIQYF.

This chain uses TRBV5-1 with TRBJ2-1; TRBD1 or TRBD2 may be the D gene (5 bases each). The CDR3 sequence is 15 residues long. The germline V gene encodes CDR1 SGHRS and CDR2 YFSETQ. Trimming cost V 1 base and J 5 bases, with 13 bases left between them. The DNA of the CDR3 is TGCGCCAGCAGCTTGAGGGTGGGGACCGACAATGAGCAGTTCTTC. This codes for CASSLRVGTDNEQFF.

This sequence joins TRBV30 and TRBJ2-1, with TRBD1 matching 9 bases. V lost 2 bases, J lost 7 bases, and 9 bases stayed unmatched. Germline assignment: CDR1 GTSNPN and CDR2 SVGIG (reference sequence). The CDR3 is 15 amino acids. The CDR3 protein is CAWSRTGQGGNEQFF. The CDR3 DNA follows: TGTGCCTGGAGTCGCACGGGACAGGGCGGGAATGAGCAGTTCTTC.

The J gene is TRBJ1-5, the V gene TRBV15; perhaps TRBD1 as D (5 bases). Germline V gene sequence: CDR1 LNHNV, CDR2 YYDKDF (reference sequence). V lost 2 bases and J lost 3, with 8 bases in between. The CDR3 runs 14 residues. The chain's CDR3 is CATSRRQYNQPQHF. In DNA, the CDR3 is TGTGCCACCAGCAGAAGACAGTACAATCAGCCCCAGCATTTT. Based on the CDR3 plus reference TRBV15 and TRBJ1-5, the full variable domain is DAMVIQNPRYQVTQFGKPVTLSCSQTLNHNVMYWYQQKSSQAPKLLFHYYDKDFNNEADTPDNFQSRRPNTSFCFLDIRSPGLGDTAMYLCATSRRQYNQPQHFGDGTRLSIL.

V and J are TRBV7-9 and TRBJ1-3; 10 bases map to TRBD1. The CDR3 sequence is 18 residues long. Germline V gene data show CDR1 as SEHNR and CDR2 as FQNEAQ (reference sequence). With 5 bases clipped from V and 6 bases from J, the junction kept 16 bases outside the gene matches. The CDR3 reads CASSVGWTGGFVENTIYF. The DNA of the CDR3 is TGTGCCAGCAGCGTTGGCTGGACAGGGGGGTTTGTTGAAAACACCATATATTTT.

The chain employs TRBV4-2 and TRBJ2-3; 9 bases fit TRBD2. The CDR3 length is 16 residues. CDR1 LGHNA and CDR2 YNFKEQ come from the germline V gene. With V trimmed by 1 base and J by 5 bases, 7 bases remained unmatched. CDR3: CASSQGLAAGVDTQYF. DNA for the CDR3: TGTGCCAGCAGCCAAGGACTAGCGGCCGGGGTAGATACGCAGTATTTT.

The rearrangement links TRBV5-1 to TRBJ2-2; D unclear. Germline V gene data show CDR1 as SGHRS and CDR2 as YFSETQ. V was pared by 0 bases and J by 0 bases, with 3 bases between. The CDR3 sequence is 14 residues long. The CDR3 sequence is CASSLGPNTGELFF. Here the CDR3 DNA reads TGCGCCAGCAGCTTGGGTCCGAACACCGGGGAGCTGTTTTTT.